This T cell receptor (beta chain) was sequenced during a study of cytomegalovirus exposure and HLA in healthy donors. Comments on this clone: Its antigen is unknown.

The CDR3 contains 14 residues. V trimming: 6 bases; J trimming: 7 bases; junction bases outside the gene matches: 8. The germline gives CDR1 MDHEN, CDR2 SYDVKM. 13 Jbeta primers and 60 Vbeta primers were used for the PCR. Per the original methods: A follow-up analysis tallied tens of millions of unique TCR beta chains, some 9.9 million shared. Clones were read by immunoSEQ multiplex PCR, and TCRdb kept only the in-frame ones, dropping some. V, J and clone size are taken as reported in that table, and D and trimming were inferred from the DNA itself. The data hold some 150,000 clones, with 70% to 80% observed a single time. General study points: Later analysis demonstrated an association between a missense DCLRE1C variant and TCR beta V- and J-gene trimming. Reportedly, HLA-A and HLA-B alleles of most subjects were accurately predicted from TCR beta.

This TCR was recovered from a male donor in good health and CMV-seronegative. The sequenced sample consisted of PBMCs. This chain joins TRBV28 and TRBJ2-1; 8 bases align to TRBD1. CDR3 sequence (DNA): TGTGCCAGCAGGCAGGGACAGGTGGTAAATGAGCAGTTCTTC. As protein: CASRQGQVVNEQFF.